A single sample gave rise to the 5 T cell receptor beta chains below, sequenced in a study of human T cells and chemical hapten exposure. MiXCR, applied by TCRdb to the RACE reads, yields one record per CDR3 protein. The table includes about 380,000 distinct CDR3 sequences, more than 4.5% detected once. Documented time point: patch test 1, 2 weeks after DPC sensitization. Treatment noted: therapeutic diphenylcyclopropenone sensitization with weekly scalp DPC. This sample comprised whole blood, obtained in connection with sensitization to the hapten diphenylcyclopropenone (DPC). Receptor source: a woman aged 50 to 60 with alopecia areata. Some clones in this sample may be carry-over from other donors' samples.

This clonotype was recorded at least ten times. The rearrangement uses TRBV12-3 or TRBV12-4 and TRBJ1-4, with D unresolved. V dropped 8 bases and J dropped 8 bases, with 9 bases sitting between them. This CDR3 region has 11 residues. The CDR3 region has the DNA TGTGCCAGCGGAAGCCTAGAAAAACTGTTTTTT. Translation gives CASGSLEKLFF.

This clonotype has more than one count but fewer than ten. This CDR3 reads CASSHSPGGNQPQHF. DNA for the CDR3: TGCGCCAGCAGCCACTCCCCCGGGGGCAATCAGCCCCAGCATTTT. The V call is TRBV4-1, the J call TRBJ1-5; no clear D gene. The CDR3 extends over 15 amino acids. V lost 3 bases, J lost 2 bases, and 11 bases lay in between. Germline V lookup: CDR1 MGHRA, CDR2 YSYEKL.

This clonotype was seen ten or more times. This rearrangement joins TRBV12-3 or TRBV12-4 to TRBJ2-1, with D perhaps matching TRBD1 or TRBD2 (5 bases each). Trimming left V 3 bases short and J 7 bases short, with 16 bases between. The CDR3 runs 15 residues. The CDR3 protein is CASSFDGTSANEQFF. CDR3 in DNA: TGTGCCAGCAGTTTTGACGGGACCTCCGCTAATGAGCAGTTCTTC.

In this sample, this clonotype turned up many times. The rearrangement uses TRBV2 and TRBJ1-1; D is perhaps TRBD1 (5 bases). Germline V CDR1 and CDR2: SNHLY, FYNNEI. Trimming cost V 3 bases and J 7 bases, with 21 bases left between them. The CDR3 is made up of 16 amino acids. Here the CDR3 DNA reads TGTGCCAGCAGTGACATTCAACGGGGACCTGCGAGTGAAGCTTTCTTT. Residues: CASSDIQRGPASEAFF.

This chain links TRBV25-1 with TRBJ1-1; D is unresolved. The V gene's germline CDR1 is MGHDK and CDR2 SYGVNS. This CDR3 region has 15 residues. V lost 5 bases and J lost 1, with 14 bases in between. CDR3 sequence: CASSRKTNWNTEAFF. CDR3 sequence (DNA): TGTGCCAGCAGTCGCAAGACAAATTGGAACACTGAAGCTTTCTTT.